Below, 29 T cell receptor beta chains from the same sample are listed, as sequenced in a study of blood T cell repertoires in COVID-19 (dated by TCRdb to 2020 to 2021). Library preparation used the immunoSEQ multiplex PCR assay. TCRdb provides this immuneACCESS table in a form limited to in-frame rearrangements. Some clones are lacking; in checked studies, under half of them reflect an unresolved V gene, and why the rest are absent is not known. The sample table contains around 100,000 clones; only one count was recorded for 80% of them. The ten largest clones take up around 30% of the sample. The sequenced material came from peripheral blood. All receptors derive from a man aged 70 or older with active or convalescent COVID-19.

The chain joins TRBV10-3 to TRBJ1-4, with TRBD1 matching over 8 bases. CDR3 length: 14 residues. J gave up 8 bases and V 5 bases, and 7 bases lay outside the gene matches. Per germline, CDR1 ENHRY and CDR2 SYGVKD. CDR3 DNA sequence: TGTGCCATCAGTTCCACAGGGGGAGTCGAAAAACTGTTTTTT. It codes for CAISSTGGVEKLFF.

This chain uses TRBV3-1 (or the pseudogene TRBV3-2) with TRBJ2-7; 8 bases map to TRBD2. V was clipped by 2 bases and J by 10 bases; unmatched bases: 13. The CDR3 is 15 amino acids. Germline loops: CDR1 LGHDT, CDR2 YNNKEL (reference sequence). CDR3 sequence (DNA): TGTGCCAGCAGCCAACGTACTAGCGGAGCCCACGGACAGTACTTC. It is translated as CASSQRTSGAHGQYF.

J is TRBJ2-7 and V is TRBV24-1, with TRBD1 as a possible D gene (6 bases). CDR3 length: 12 amino acids. Germline V gives CDR1 KGHDR, CDR2 SFDVKD. V gave up 9 bases and J gave up 3 bases, with 11 bases separating them. The CDR3, as DNA: TGTGCCACCGCCCCACAGGGCTACGAGCAGTACTTC. Translating it yields CATAPQGYEQYF.

The table lists this clone with a count of one. This chain uses TRBV12-3 or TRBV12-4 with TRBJ2-5, with 8 bases that match TRBD2. V was pared by 6 bases and J by 7 bases, with 4 bases of the junction left unmatched. The CDR3 has 12 residues. CDR3 amino acids: CASRPSGGTQYF. The CDR3 DNA reads as TGTGCCAGCAGGCCCAGCGGGGGGACCCAGTACTTC.

The rearrangement uses TRBV5-8 and TRBJ1-2, with 9 nucleotides matching TRBD1. Germline V lookup: CDR1 SGHTS, CDR2 YDEGEE. The CDR3 runs 15 residues. J gave up 2 bases and V 4 bases, and 6 bases lay outside the gene matches. CDR3 in amino acids: CASSGGQGWNYGYTF. DNA for the CDR3: TGTGCCAGCAGCGGGGGACAGGGATGGAACTATGGCTACACCTTC.

V is TRBV6-2 or TRBV6-3 and J is TRBJ2-2; the match to TRBD2 covers 14 bases. V dropped 0 bases and J dropped 7; count of bases not matched to a gene: 7. The CDR3 runs 18 residues. Germline V gene sequence: CDR1 MNHEY, CDR2 SVGEGT. The CDR3: CASSYSGLAGVIVGELFF. The CDR3 nucleotides read TGTGCCAGCAGTTACTCGGGACTAGCGGGAGTTATTGTCGGGGAGCTGTTTTTT.

The V gene is TRBV5-1, the J gene TRBJ2-6; D may be TRBD2 (6 bases). Germline CDR1 reads SGHRS; CDR2 reads YFSETQ. V was cut by 2 bases and J by 2 bases, with 14 bases left in between. The CDR3 runs to 17 residues. The CDR3, as DNA: TGCGCCAGCAGCTTTGGGGAGGCCGGGGCTGGGGCCAACGTCCTGACTTTC. It yields the protein CASSFGEAGAGANVLTF.

V and J are TRBV28 and TRBJ2-7, with D possibly TRBD2 on 5 matching bases. The CDR3 has 14 residues. V was shortened by 6 bases and J by 6 bases, with 18 bases between the two germline ends. From germline, CDR1 is MDHEN and CDR2 SYDVKM. The CDR3 nucleotides read TGTGCCAGCAGCCCCGCGAGGGAATTTGGCGAGCAGTACTTC. As protein: CASSPAREFGEQYF.

The rearrangement uses TRBV7-2 and TRBJ1-5; D is perhaps TRBD1 (5 bases). Germline CDR1 is SGHTA and CDR2 is FQGNSA. The length of the CDR3 is 15 residues. V gave up 1 base and J gave up 6 bases, with 13 bases separating them. The DNA of the CDR3 is TGTGCCAGCAGCTTAGACGCAGGGTCCAGTCAGCCCCAGCATTTT. Translating it yields CASSLDAGSSQPQHF.

This clone has only a few counts. CDR3 DNA: TGTGCCAGCAGTGCTGACAGGTTTGGCCTCCCCCCCTACTTC. It translates to CASSADRFGLPPYF. This chain connects TRBV2 to TRBJ2-7; perhaps TRBD1 as D (6 bases). V was shortened by 4 bases and J by 13 bases, with 23 bases between the two germline ends. This CDR3 comprises 14 residues. Germline V CDR1 and CDR2: SNHLY, FYNNEI. Full variable domain (outside the CDR3, taken from reference TRBV2 and TRBJ2-7): EPEVTQTPSHQVTQMGQEVILRCVPISNHLYFYWYRQILGQKVEFLVSFYNNEISEKSEIFDDQFSVERPDGSNFTLKIRSTKLEDSAMYFCASSADRFGLPPYFGPGTRLTVT.

The chain recombines TRBV24-1 with TRBJ1-1, with a tentative D call TRBD1 (6 bases). V gave up 3 bases and J gave up 1 base, with 8 bases separating them. Germline loops: CDR1 KGHDR, CDR2 SFDVKD. This CDR3 comprises 14 residues. CDR3 sequence: CATSDRGSNTEAFF. DNA for the CDR3: TGTGCCACCAGTGATAGGGGGTCGAACACTGAAGCTTTCTTT.

This chain connects TRBV28 to TRBJ2-1; 10 bases align to TRBD2. Germline V gives CDR1 MDHEN, CDR2 SYDVKM. J gave up 10 bases and V 8 bases, and 20 bases lay outside the gene matches. The CDR3 has 17 amino acids. This CDR3 is CASRSPLLAGRLGEQFF. The CDR3 coding sequence is TGTGCCAGCCGGTCTCCCTTACTAGCGGGGCGATTAGGGGAGCAGTTCTTC.

The CDR3 here is CASSGRQGRTNTEAFF. In DNA, the CDR3 is TGTGCCAGCAGCGGGCGACAGGGTAGGACGAACACTGAAGCTTTCTTT. The V and J genes are TRBV7-8 and TRBJ1-1; 7 nucleotides match TRBD1. The germline V gene encodes CDR1 SGHVS and CDR2 FQNEAQ. CDR3 length equals 16 residues. After removal of 5 bases from V and 1 base from J, the junction contained 10 bases not matched to a gene.

V and J are TRBV2 and TRBJ1-1, with no clear D. Germline V gene lookup returns CDR1 SNHLY and CDR2 FYNNEI. The length of the CDR3 is 13 residues. The V gene lost 6 bases and the J gene lost 4 bases, with 12 bases spanning the gap. The CDR3 reads CASSRVPSTEAFF. In DNA form, the CDR3 reads TGTGCCAGCAGCCGGGTTCCGTCCACTGAAGCTTTCTTT.

In its sample, this clone was seen many times. V is TRBV6-5 and J is TRBJ2-7; 10 bases map to TRBD2. CDR1 is MNHEY and CDR2 is SVGAGI in the germline V gene. Losses at the gene ends were 6 bases for V and 3 bases for J; bases not matched to a gene: 8. The CDR3 runs 15 residues. The DNA of the CDR3 is TGTGCCAGCAGCCAGAGGACTAGCGGACTCTACGAGCAGTACTTC. Its translation is CASSQRTSGLYEQYF.

This clone was seen once. This rearrangement joins TRBV9 to TRBJ2-4; 7 bases fit TRBD2. This CDR3 has 15 amino acids. In germline, CDR1 is SGDLS, CDR2 YYNGEE. V lost 4 bases to trimming and J lost 5 bases; unmatched junction nucleotides: 9. The CDR3 nucleotides are TGTGCCAGCAGCATGAGGAGCGGGGCCGAAAACATTCAGTACTTC. This codes for CASSMRSGAENIQYF.

The chain carries TRBV28 and TRBJ2-3, with D unresolved. The CDR3 has 12 residues. The germline CDR1 and CDR2 sequences are MDHEN and SYDVKM. Trimming left V 6 bases short and J 2 bases short, with 6 bases between. DNA for the CDR3: TGTGCCAGCAGCCTATCCACAGATACGCAGTATTTT. Amino acid sequence: CASSLSTDTQYF.

The CDR3 nucleotides read TGTGCCAGCAGCTTAGTGGCGGGGCAGGGCTACACCTTC. It translates to CASSLVAGQGYTF. The rearrangement joins TRBV11-2 to TRBJ1-2; maybe TRBD1 (5 bases). The CDR3 is made up of 13 amino acids. Trimming pared 1 base from V and 8 bases from J, leaving 11 bases between. Germline CDR1 reads SGHAT; CDR2 reads FQNNGV.

The chain recombines TRBV7-2 with TRBJ2-7; 7 nucleotides agree with TRBD2. The CDR3 is 14 residues long. V shed 5 bases and J 5 bases; nucleotides not matched to a gene: 9. Germline V gene lookup returns CDR1 SGHTA and CDR2 FQGNSA. The CDR3 DNA follows: TGTGCCAGCAGCCTGGGAGGGCCGCCCAACGAGCAGTACTTC. It codes for CASSLGGPPNEQYF.

The chain couples TRBV4-2 to TRBJ2-1; TRBD1 matches 12 bases. CDR1 is LGHNA and CDR2 is YNFKEQ in the germline V gene. V shed 3 bases and J 7 bases; nucleotides not matched to a gene: 10. The CDR3 contains 17 residues. CDR3 nucleotide sequence: TGTGCCAGCAGCCACGCCAATCGGGACAGGGGGCTGAATGAGCAGTTCTTC. This codes for CASSHANRDRGLNEQFF.

This clone was recorded once. The chain recombines TRBV29-1 with TRBJ2-5; weak D call: TRBD2 (5 bases). V was pared by 4 bases and J by 4 bases, with 16 bases between. The CDR3 covers 14 residues. Looked up from germline, CDR1 is SQVTM and CDR2 is ANQGSEA. CDR3 loop: CSVVVGRSGETQYF. CDR3 sequence (DNA): TGCAGCGTTGTAGTAGGACGGAGCGGAGAGACCCAGTACTTC.

The chain couples TRBV18 to TRBJ2-5; 8 nucleotides align to TRBD1. The V and J ends lost 3 bases and 4 bases, in that order; junction bases with no gene match: 4. CDR3 length equals 14 residues. The V gene's germline CDR1 is KGHSH and CDR2 LQKENI. CDR3 sequence reads: CASSPDRVPETQYF. The CDR3 DNA sequence: TGTGCCAGCTCACCGGACAGGGTCCCAGAGACCCAGTACTTC.

The chain has TRBV2 and TRBJ2-5; TRBD2 might be the D (5 bases). From germline, CDR1 is SNHLY and CDR2 FYNNEI. V was pared by 8 bases and J by 5 bases, with 12 bases between. The CDR3 consists of 12 residues. CDR3 DNA: TGTGCCAGCGGGGAGTCCCGGGAGACCCAGTACTTC. Translation gives CASGESRETQYF.

This clone was picked up one time. The chain employs TRBV5-1 and TRBJ2-2, with D maybe TRBD2 (6 bases). Germline assignment: CDR1 SGHRS and CDR2 YFSETQ. CDR3 length: 15 residues. V dropped 3 bases and J dropped 2 bases, with 11 bases sitting between them. The CDR3 protein is CASSSADYNTGELFF. The CDR3 DNA sequence: TGCGCCAGCAGCTCAGCGGACTACAACACCGGGGAGCTGTTTTTT. Supplemented by reference TRBV5-1 and TRBJ2-2, the full variable domain reads KAGVTQTPRYLIKTRGQQVTLSCSPISGHRSVSWYQQTPGQGLQFLFEYFSETQRNKGNFPGRFSGRQFSNSRSEMNVSTLELGDSALYLCASSSADYNTGELFFGEGSRLTVL.

This rearrangement joins TRBV7-9 to TRBJ2-3; 8 nucleotides align to TRBD2. V lost 6 bases and J lost 2; bases outside the gene matches: 7. The CDR3 runs to 15 residues. Germline assignment: CDR1 SEHNR and CDR2 FQNEAQ (reference sequence). The CDR3 here is CASRIDSGATDTQYF. CDR3 sequence (DNA): TGTGCCAGCAGAATAGATAGCGGGGCCACAGATACGCAGTATTTT.

This clone came up a few times. The rearrangement uses TRBV18 and TRBJ1-2; 11 nucleotides match TRBD1. V trimming: 3 bases; J trimming: 8 bases; junction bases outside the gene matches: 5. Looked up from germline, CDR1 is KGHSH and CDR2 is LQKENI. The CDR3 extends over 14 amino acids. The CDR3 loop is CASSPGQGAWGYTF. The CDR3 DNA reads as TGTGCCAGCTCACCCGGACAGGGGGCCTGGGGCTACACCTTC.

J is TRBJ2-1 and V is TRBV3-1 (or the pseudogene TRBV3-2); maybe TRBD1 (6 bases). In germline, CDR1 is LGHDT, CDR2 YNNKEL (reference sequence). CDR3 length equals 13 residues. Trimming stripped 8 bases from V and 8 bases from J, with 16 bases between. CDR3 loop: CASGLGARDEQFF. The CDR3 coding sequence is TGTGCCAGCGGGTTGGGGGCGAGGGATGAGCAGTTCTTC.

This clone has a handful of counts. J is TRBJ2-7 and V is TRBV19; D is perhaps TRBD2 (7 bases). Germline CDR1 LNHDA, CDR2 SQIVND (reference sequence). This CDR3 spans 13 amino acids. The V gene lost 6 bases and the J gene lost 5 bases, with 14 bases spanning the gap. The CDR3 region is CASRPGGRNEQYF. The CDR3 coding sequence is TGTGCCAGTAGACCGGGGGGCAGAAACGAGCAGTACTTC.

The gene calls are TRBV27 and TRBJ2-1; possible D gene TRBD1, 6 bases. This CDR3 has 16 residues. Germline V gene sequence: CDR1 MNHEY, CDR2 SMNVEV (reference sequence). V lost 6 bases, J lost 7 bases, and 22 bases lay in between. The CDR3: CASSYIAQGNGNEQFF. CDR3 bases: TGTGCCAGCAGCTATATAGCGCAGGGGAATGGGAATGAGCAGTTCTTC.